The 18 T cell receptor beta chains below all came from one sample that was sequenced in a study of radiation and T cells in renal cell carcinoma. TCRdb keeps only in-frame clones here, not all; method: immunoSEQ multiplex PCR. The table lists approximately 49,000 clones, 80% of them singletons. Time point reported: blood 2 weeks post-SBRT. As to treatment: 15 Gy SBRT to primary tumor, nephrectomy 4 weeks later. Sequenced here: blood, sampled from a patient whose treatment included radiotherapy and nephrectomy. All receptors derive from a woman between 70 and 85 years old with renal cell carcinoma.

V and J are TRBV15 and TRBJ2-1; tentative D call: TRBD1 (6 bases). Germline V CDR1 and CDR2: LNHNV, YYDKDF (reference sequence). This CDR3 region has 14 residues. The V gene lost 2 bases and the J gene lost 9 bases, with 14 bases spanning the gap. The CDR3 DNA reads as TGTGCCACCAGCAGACCCACAGGGATGGGTGAGCAGTTCTTC. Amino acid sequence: CATSRPTGMGEQFF.

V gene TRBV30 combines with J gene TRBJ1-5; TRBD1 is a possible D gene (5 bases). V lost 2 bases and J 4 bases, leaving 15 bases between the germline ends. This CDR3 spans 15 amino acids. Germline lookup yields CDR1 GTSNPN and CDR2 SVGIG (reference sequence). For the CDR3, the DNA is TGTGCCTGGAGTTCGACCGGGACTCCGAATCAGCCCCAGCATTTT. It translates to CAWSSTGTPNQPQHF.

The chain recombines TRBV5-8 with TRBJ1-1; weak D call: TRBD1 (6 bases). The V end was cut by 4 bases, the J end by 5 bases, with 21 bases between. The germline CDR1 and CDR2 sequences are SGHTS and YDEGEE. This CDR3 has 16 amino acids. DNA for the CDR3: TGTGCCAGCAGCCGATTTGGGGGGGCGTCGGGTACTGAAGCTTTCTTT. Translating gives CASSRFGGASGTEAFF.

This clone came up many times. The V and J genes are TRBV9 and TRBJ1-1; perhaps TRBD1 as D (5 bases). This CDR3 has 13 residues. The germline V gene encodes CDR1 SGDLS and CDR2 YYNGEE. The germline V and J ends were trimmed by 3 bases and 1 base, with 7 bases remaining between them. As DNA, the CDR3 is TGTGCCAGCAGCGAAGGACAGAACACTGAAGCTTTCTTT. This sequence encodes CASSEGQNTEAFF.

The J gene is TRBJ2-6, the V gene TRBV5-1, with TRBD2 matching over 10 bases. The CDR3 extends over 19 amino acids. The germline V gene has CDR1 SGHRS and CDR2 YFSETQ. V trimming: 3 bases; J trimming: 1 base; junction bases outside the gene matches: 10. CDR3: CASSSLGFSGRSGANVLTF. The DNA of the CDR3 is TGCGCCAGCAGCTCCCTAGGGTTTAGCGGGAGGTCTGGGGCCAACGTCCTGACTTTC. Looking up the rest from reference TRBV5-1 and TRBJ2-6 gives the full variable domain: KAGVTQTPRYLIKTRGQQVTLSCSPISGHRSVSWYQQTPGQGLQFLFEYFSETQRNKGNFPGRFSGRQFSNSRSEMNVSTLELGDSALYLCASSSLGFSGRSGANVLTFGAGSRLTVL.

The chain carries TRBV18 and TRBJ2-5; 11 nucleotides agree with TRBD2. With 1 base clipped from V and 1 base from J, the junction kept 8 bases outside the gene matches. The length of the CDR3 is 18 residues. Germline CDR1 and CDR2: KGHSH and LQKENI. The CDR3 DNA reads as TGTGCCAGCTCACCACGGTACGGGACTAGCGGTTCCCAAGAGACCCAGTACTTC. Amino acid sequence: CASSPRYGTSGSQETQYF.

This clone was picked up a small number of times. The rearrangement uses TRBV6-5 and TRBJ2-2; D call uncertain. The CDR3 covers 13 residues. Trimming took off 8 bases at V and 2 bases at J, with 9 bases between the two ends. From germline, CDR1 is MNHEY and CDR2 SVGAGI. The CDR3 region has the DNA TGTGCCAGCCAATCGAGCAACACCGGGGAGCTGTTTTTT. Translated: CASQSSNTGELFF.

The CDR3 region is CASSWKGGPSYEQYF. Written as DNA, the CDR3 is TGTGCCAGCAGCTGGAAGGGGGGCCCCTCCTACGAGCAGTACTTC. This chain connects TRBV11-3 to TRBJ2-7; D possibly matches TRBD1 or TRBD2 (6 bases each). The CDR3 length is 15 residues. Germline V lookup: CDR1 SGHNT, CDR2 YENEEA. V was trimmed by 4 bases and J by 0 bases, leaving 13 bases between them. The variable domain in full, completed from reference TRBV11-3 and TRBJ2-7, reads EAGVVQSPRYKIIEKKQPVAFWCNPISGHNTLYWYLQNLGQGPELLIRYENEEAVDDSQLPKDRFSAERLKGVDSTLKIQPAELGDSAVYLCASSWKGGPSYEQYFGPGTRLTVT.

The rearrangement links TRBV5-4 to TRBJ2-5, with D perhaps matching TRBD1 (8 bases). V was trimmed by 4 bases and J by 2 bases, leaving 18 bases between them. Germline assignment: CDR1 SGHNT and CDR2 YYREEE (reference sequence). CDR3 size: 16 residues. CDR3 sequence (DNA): TGTGCCAGCAGCCTCGGACAGGGAGGGGCTCAAGAGACCCAGTACTTC. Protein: CASSLGQGGAQETQYF.

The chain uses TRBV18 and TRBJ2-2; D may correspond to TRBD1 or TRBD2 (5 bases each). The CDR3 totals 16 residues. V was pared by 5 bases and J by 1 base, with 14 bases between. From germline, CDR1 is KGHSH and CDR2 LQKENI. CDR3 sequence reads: CASSIEMGVNTGELFF. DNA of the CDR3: TGTGCCAGCTCAATAGAGATGGGGGTGAACACCGGGGAGCTGTTTTTT.

CDR3 protein: CASSQGENNEQFF. The CDR3 DNA is TGCGCCAGCAGCCAAGGAGAAAACAATGAGCAGTTCTTC. The chain combines TRBV4-3 with TRBJ2-1; no reliable D call. CDR3 length equals 13 residues. V dropped 1 base and J dropped 5 bases, with 6 bases sitting between them. The germline V gene has CDR1 LGHNA and CDR2 YSLEER.

The CDR3 DNA follows: TGTGCCATCAGCGGGGGACAGGGCTACGAGCAGTACTTC. It translates to CAISGGQGYEQYF. This sequence joins TRBV10-3 and TRBJ2-7; 9 bases line up with TRBD1. The CDR3 has 13 residues. Germline CDR1 reads ENHRY; CDR2 reads SYGVKD. Losses at the gene ends were 6 bases for V and 3 bases for J; bases not matched to a gene: 3.

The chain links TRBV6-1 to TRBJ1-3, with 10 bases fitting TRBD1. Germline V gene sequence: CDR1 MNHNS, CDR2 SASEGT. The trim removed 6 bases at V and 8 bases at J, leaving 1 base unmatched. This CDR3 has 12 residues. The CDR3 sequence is CASRGQGYTIYF. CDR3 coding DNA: TGTGCCAGCAGGGGACAGGGGTACACCATATATTTT.

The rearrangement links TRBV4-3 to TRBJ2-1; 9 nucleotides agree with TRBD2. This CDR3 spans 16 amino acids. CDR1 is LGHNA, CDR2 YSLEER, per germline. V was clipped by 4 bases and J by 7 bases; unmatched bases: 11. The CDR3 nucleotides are TGCGCCAGCAGCCTCTATAGCGGGAGAATAAGGAATGAGCAGTTCTTC. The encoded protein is CASSLYSGRIRNEQFF.

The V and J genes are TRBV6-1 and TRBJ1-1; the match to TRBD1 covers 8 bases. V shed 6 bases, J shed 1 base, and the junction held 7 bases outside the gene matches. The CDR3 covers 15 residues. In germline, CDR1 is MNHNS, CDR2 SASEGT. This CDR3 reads CASSTETGANTEAFF. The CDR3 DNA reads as TGTGCCAGCAGCACTGAGACAGGGGCGAACACTGAAGCTTTCTTT.

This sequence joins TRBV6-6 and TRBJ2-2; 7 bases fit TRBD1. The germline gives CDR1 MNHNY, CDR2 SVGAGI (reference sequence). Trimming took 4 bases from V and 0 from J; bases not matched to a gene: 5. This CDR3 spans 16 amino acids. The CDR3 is CASSFPTGTNTGELFF. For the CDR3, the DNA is TGTGCCAGCAGTTTCCCGACAGGGACGAACACCGGGGAGCTGTTTTTT.

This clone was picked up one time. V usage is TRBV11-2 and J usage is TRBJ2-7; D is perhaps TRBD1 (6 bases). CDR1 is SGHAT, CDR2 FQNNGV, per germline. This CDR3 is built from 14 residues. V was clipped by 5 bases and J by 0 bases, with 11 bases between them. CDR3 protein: CASSPWDNSYEQYF. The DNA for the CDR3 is TGTGCCAGCAGCCCATGGGACAACTCCTACGAGCAGTACTTC.

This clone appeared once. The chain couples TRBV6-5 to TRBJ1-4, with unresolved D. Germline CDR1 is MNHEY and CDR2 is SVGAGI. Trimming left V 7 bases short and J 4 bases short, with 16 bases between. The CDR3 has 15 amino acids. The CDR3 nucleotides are TGTGCCAGCAAGAGGAGTACCATTCTTAATGAAAAACTGTTTTTT. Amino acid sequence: CASKRSTILNEKLFF.